One sample yielded the 2 T cell receptor beta chains listed below, sequenced in a study of cytomegalovirus exposure and HLA in healthy donors. The PCR ran on 60 Vbeta and 13 Jbeta primers. Clones were read by immunoSEQ multiplex PCR, and TCRdb kept only the in-frame ones, dropping some. The table records approximately 80,000 clones, 65% to 75% of them present only once. The specimen was PBMCs. These receptors originate from a man between 60 and 75 years old in good health and CMV-seronegative.

This clone was recorded a few times. The genes are TRBV29-1 and TRBJ1-4, with D perhaps TRBD1 (6 bases). V was cut by 6 bases and J by 6 bases, with 17 bases left in between. The germline V gene has CDR1 SQVTM and CDR2 ANQGSEA. The CDR3 has 14 residues. The CDR3 sequence is CSVLTGEGDEKLFF. The DNA of the CDR3 is TGCAGCGTCCTAACCGGGGAGGGGGATGAAAAACTGTTTTTT.

The V and J genes are TRBV2 and TRBJ2-3, with D perhaps TRBD1 (5 bases). V lost 8 bases, J lost 3 bases, and 21 bases lay in between. Germline V CDR1 and CDR2: SNHLY, FYNNEI. This CDR3 is 16 amino acids long. The DNA of the CDR3 is TGTGCCAGCCCCCCGCCAGCCAGGGAAGAGACAGATACGCAGTATTTT. Protein: CASPPPAREETDTQYF.